What follows are 8 T cell receptor beta chains derived from one specimen sequenced in a study of control samples from healthy donors and cancer patients. Assay used: immunoSEQ multiplex PCR; TCRdb lists only in-frame clones, some missing. This table has 200,000 or so clones, around 94% appearing once. The sample was blood. These receptors were taken from a man aged 45-65 years in good health.

The chain recombines TRBV18 with TRBJ2-7; TRBD1 aligns across 11 bases. CDR1 is KGHSH and CDR2 is LQKENI in the germline V gene. CDR3 length: 14 amino acids. The ends lost 4 bases at V and 3 bases at J; junction bases unmatched: 2. CDR3 amino acids: CASSLGTGGYEQYF. For the CDR3, the DNA is TGTGCCAGCTCACTCGGGACAGGGGGCTACGAGCAGTACTTC.

This sequence joins TRBV4-1 and TRBJ1-3; a possible D gene is TRBD1 (5 bases). This CDR3 is 15 amino acids long. From germline, CDR1 is MGHRA and CDR2 YSYEKL. V lost 2 bases, J lost 2 bases, and 10 bases lay in between. As DNA, the CDR3 is TGCGCCAGCAGCCAACTGGGACTGGCTGGAAACACCATATATTTT. This codes for CASSQLGLAGNTIYF.

V is TRBV4-2 and J is TRBJ2-7, with 7 bases that match TRBD1. Unmatched junction bases numbered 10, after V lost 0 bases and J lost 5 bases. The CDR3 consists of 16 residues. CDR1 is LGHNA, CDR2 YNFKEQ, per germline. The CDR3 nucleotides are TGTGCCAGCAGCCAAGAAACCGGGACAGCCTCGAACGAGCAGTACTTC. It codes for CASSQETGTASNEQYF.

This chain joins TRBV2 and TRBJ1-2; D is perhaps TRBD1 (5 bases). V dropped 0 bases and J dropped 6 bases, with 17 bases sitting between them. CDR3 length: 16 residues. Germline assignment: CDR1 SNHLY and CDR2 FYNNEI. The CDR3: CASSEAPGYQGDGYTF. DNA for the CDR3: TGTGCCAGCAGTGAAGCCCCGGGGTACCAAGGGGATGGCTACACCTTC.

This chain links TRBV25-1 with TRBJ1-2; no clear D. The CDR3 runs to 12 residues. V was clipped by 3 bases and J by 6 bases, with 8 bases between them. The germline V gene has CDR1 MGHDK and CDR2 SYGVNS. The CDR3 bases are TGTGCCAGCAGTGACAAGATACATGGCTACACCTTC. This codes for CASSDKIHGYTF.

Here the CDR3 DNA reads TGCGCCAGCAGCTTGGATTTTAAGGGGACTGAAGCTTTCTTT. This encodes CASSLDFKGTEAFF. The chain employs TRBV5-1 and TRBJ1-1; D is possibly TRBD1 (5 bases). The CDR3 is made up of 14 amino acids. In germline, CDR1 is SGHRS, CDR2 YFSETQ. Trimming took off 0 bases at V and 5 bases at J, with 11 bases between the two ends. The full variable domain, its missing parts supplied by reference TRBV5-1 and TRBJ1-1, is KAGVTQTPRYLIKTRGQQVTLSCSPISGHRSVSWYQQTPGQGLQFLFEYFSETQRNKGNFPGRFSGRQFSNSRSEMNVSTLELGDSALYLCASSLDFKGTEAFFGQGTRLTVV.

The V call is TRBV2, the J call TRBJ1-5; TRBD1 is a possible D gene (6 bases). Germline V CDR1 and CDR2: SNHLY, FYNNEI. The CDR3 is made up of 14 amino acids. The ends were cut back, 6 bases at V and 7 bases at J, with 16 bases in the middle. This CDR3 is CASRGGRGRQPQHF. The CDR3 DNA reads TGTGCCAGCAGGGGTGGGAGGGGGAGGCAGCCCCAGCATTTT. Full variable domain (missing parts from reference TRBV2 and TRBJ1-5): EPEVTQTPSHQVTQMGQEVILRCVPISNHLYFYWYRQILGQKVEFLVSFYNNEISEKSEIFDDQFSVERPDGSNFTLKIRSTKLEDSAMYFCASRGGRGRQPQHFGDGTRLSIL.

This sequence joins TRBV2 and TRBJ2-5, with D unclear. This CDR3 spans 14 amino acids. Germline CDR1 SNHLY, CDR2 FYNNEI. The V and J ends lost 8 bases and 3 bases respectively, with 16 bases between them. CDR3 sequence (DNA): TGTGCCAGCGGCGACGAAACCCTTGAAGAGACCCAGTACTTC. This encodes CASGDETLEETQYF.